The rows below give T cell receptor beta chains drawn from one sample of a study of shared clonotypes between healthy human individuals. Measured with immunoSEQ multiplex PCR; TCRdb has only the in-frame clones, and not every one. This sample has over 750,000 clones, with about 97% found just once. Sequencing was carried out using naive CD8+ T cells sorted from blood. Source of these receptors: a man aged 30-40 years in good health. Each CDR3 is given with its conserved first and last residue. D genes are given only for firm matches. Clone size is shown for a subset of rows, as once, few, many or a class of expanded clone.

J gene: TRBJ2-1
V gene: TRBV6-5
D gene: TRBD1
clone size: NA
CDR3 protein: CASGRQGVNEQFF
CDR3 DNA: TGTGCCAGCGGACGACAGGGGGTCAATGAGCAGTTCTTC

J gene: TRBJ2-2
V gene: TRBV7-9
D gene: NA
clone size: NA
CDR3 protein: CASSVGGDTGELFF
CDR3 DNA: TGTGCCAGCAGCGTCGGCGGGGATACCGGGGAGCTGTTTTTT

J gene: TRBJ2-5
V gene: TRBV7-2
D gene: NA
clone size: NA
CDR3 protein: CASSLVHSEETQYF
CDR3 DNA: TGTGCCAGCAGCTTAGTCCACAGCGAAGAGACCCAGTACTTC

J gene: TRBJ2-1
V gene: TRBV29-1
D gene: TRBD2
clone size: once
CDR3 protein: CSVELAGGPARDNEQFF
CDR3 DNA: TGCAGCGTTGAACTAGCGGGAGGGCCGGCTCGAGACAATGAGCAGTTCTTC

J gene: TRBJ2-3
V gene: TRBV29-1
D gene: TRBD2
clone size: once
CDR3 protein: CSVESGGWSTDTQYF
CDR3 DNA: TGCAGCGTTGAATCGGGGGGTTGGAGCACAGATACGCAGTATTTT

J gene: TRBJ1-2
V gene: TRBV5-1
D gene: NA
clone size: NA
CDR3 protein: CASSLEGLNGYTF
CDR3 DNA: TGCGCCAGCAGCTTAGAAGGACTTAATGGCTACACCTTC

J gene: TRBJ2-3
V gene: TRBV11-2
D gene: TRBD2
clone size: NA
CDR3 protein: CASSLELAGGTDTQYF
CDR3 DNA: TGTGCCAGCAGCTTAGAACTAGCGGGGGGCACAGATACGCAGTATTTT

J gene: TRBJ2-2
V gene: TRBV6-5
D gene: NA
clone size: NA
CDR3 protein: CASSLNTGELFF
CDR3 DNA: TGTGCCAGCAGTCTTAACACCGGGGAGCTGTTTTTT

J gene: TRBJ1-4
V gene: TRBV14
D gene: NA
clone size: NA
CDR3 protein: CASTLGFGEKLFF
CDR3 DNA: TGTGCCAGTACCCTGGGTTTTGGTGAAAAACTGTTTTTT

J gene: TRBJ2-7
V gene: TRBV21-1
D gene: NA
clone size: NA
CDR3 protein: CASSKVEQPLPHEQYF
CDR3 DNA: TGTGCCAGCAGCAAGGTAGAACAGCCTCTCCCCCACGAGCAGTACTTC

J gene: TRBJ2-1
V gene: TRBV28
D gene: TRBD2
clone size: NA
CDR3 protein: CASSSPLRVAGVNEQFF
CDR3 DNA: TGTGCCAGCAGTTCCCCCTTAAGGGTAGCGGGAGTCAATGAGCAGTTCTTC

J gene: TRBJ2-7
V gene: TRBV14
D gene: NA
clone size: NA
CDR3 protein: CASSVYRADEQYF
CDR3 DNA: TGTGCCAGCAGCGTTTATCGAGCCGACGAGCAGTACTTC

J gene: TRBJ2-7
V gene: TRBV4-3
D gene: NA
clone size: NA
CDR3 protein: CASSQEGPAALGHYEQYF
CDR3 DNA: TGCGCCAGCAGCCAAGAAGGCCCCGCCGCATTGGGGCACTACGAGCAGTACTTC

J gene: TRBJ2-2
V gene: TRBV4-1
D gene: TRBD2
clone size: NA
CDR3 protein: CASSRIAGGPNGELFF
CDR3 DNA: TGCGCCAGCAGCCGGATAGCGGGAGGGCCTAACGGGGAGCTGTTTTTT

J gene: TRBJ2-1
V gene: TRBV2
D gene: NA
clone size: NA
CDR3 protein: CASSGRTDTYNEQFF
CDR3 DNA: TGTGCCAGCAGTGGTAGGACAGACACCTACAATGAGCAGTTCTTC

J gene: TRBJ1-1
V gene: TRBV20-1
D gene: NA
clone size: NA
CDR3 protein: CSASSDTWAFF
CDR3 DNA: TGCAGTGCTAGCTCCGATACCTGGGCTTTCTTT